This T cell receptor beta chain was captured by sequencing in a study of neurological immune-mediated disorders. Overall study findings and caveats: The most TCR clonal expansion was seen in HTLV-1-associated myelopathy, whereas the least was seen in multiple sclerosis, below the level in healthy controls. Because no CDR3 amino acid sequences were shared across subjects by expanded clones, private repertoires were suggested in all groups.

The CDR3 loop spans 16 amino acids. Germline lookup yields CDR1 SGHRS and CDR2 YFSETQ. V was cut by 1 base and J by 0 bases, with 10 bases left in between. A 10-nucleotide random UMI tagged transcripts in template-switch 5'RACE cDNA synthesis. A single run covered 15-18 subjects with over 170 million TCR-beta sequences. TCRdb reprocessed the 5' RACE reads with MiXCR, giving one entry per CDR3 protein. Of under 130,000 distinct CDR3 sequences in the sample, about 10% were seen once. Described time point: longitudinal time-point 3. This clonotype was seen many times. No antigen is known for it. The chain uses TRBV5-1 and TRBJ1-4, with D maybe TRBD1 (5 bases). This sequence originates from a female donor with HTLV-1-associated myelopathy (HAM/TSP). Sequencing used PBMCs. CDR3 coding DNA: TGCGCCAGCAGCTTGCCCCAGGGAGCAACTAATGAAAAACTGTTTTTT. Protein sequence: CASSLPQGATNEKLFF.